This T cell receptor (beta chain) emerged from a study of cytomegalovirus exposure and HLA in healthy donors. The trim removed 0 bases at V and 3 bases at J, leaving 5 bases unmatched. Per the germline V gene, CDR1 is LGHNA and CDR2 is YNFKEQ. This CDR3 is 15 amino acids long. Study results and caveats: Donors belonging to an Asian-associated ancestry cluster reportedly showed fewer N-insertions in productive TCRs than the approximately 670-donor mean, according to what a later analysis found. A prior analysis recorded that most TCR beta V segments were productive about 87% or about 30% of the time. The listing of roughly 160 TCR beta chains classed them as cytomegalovirus-associated.

Researchers ran the PCR with 60 Vbeta and 13 Jbeta primers. Sequenced by immunoSEQ multiplex PCR; TCRdb stores in-frame clones only, minus some. The repertoire holds 120,000 or so clones, with around 88% as singletons. Donors were nominally healthy when sampled, though unrecorded immune exposures were likely. The sample holds a few counts of this clone. No antigen is known for it. This receptor was taken from a man in his forties or fifties in good health and CMV-seronegative. Sequences were obtained from PBMCs. The rearrangement joins TRBV4-2 to TRBJ2-7; 7 positions agree with TRBD2. CDR3 sequence reads: CASSQEGGTDYEQYF. The CDR3 nucleotides are TGTGCCAGCAGCCAAGAGGGAGGGACTGACTACGAGCAGTACTTC.